This TCR beta chain derives from a study of blood T cell repertoires in COVID-19. Overall study: Sites across the United States, Italy and Spain contributed samples from acute and convalescent COVID-19. In each case, the material was cDNA or gDNA derived from T cells, B-cell-depleted T cells, or PBMCs.

The table lists this clone with a few counts. The CDR3 is 14 residues long. V lost 6 bases to trimming and J lost 0 bases; unmatched junction nucleotides: 4. In germline, CDR1 is MDHEN, CDR2 SYDVKM. Only in-frame clones appear in the TCRdb table, and some are missing; sequencing was by immunoSEQ multiplex PCR. The sample has 350,000 to 450,000 clones, around 84% seen once. Sequenced material: peripheral blood. V and J are TRBV28 and TRBJ2-7, with 8 nucleotides matching TRBD2. The clonotype originates from a woman aged 18-30 years with acute or convalescent COVID-19. CDR3 sequence (DNA): TGTGCCAGCAGGGTAGCGGGACTCTCCTACGAGCAGTACTTC. Protein sequence: CASRVAGLSYEQYF.